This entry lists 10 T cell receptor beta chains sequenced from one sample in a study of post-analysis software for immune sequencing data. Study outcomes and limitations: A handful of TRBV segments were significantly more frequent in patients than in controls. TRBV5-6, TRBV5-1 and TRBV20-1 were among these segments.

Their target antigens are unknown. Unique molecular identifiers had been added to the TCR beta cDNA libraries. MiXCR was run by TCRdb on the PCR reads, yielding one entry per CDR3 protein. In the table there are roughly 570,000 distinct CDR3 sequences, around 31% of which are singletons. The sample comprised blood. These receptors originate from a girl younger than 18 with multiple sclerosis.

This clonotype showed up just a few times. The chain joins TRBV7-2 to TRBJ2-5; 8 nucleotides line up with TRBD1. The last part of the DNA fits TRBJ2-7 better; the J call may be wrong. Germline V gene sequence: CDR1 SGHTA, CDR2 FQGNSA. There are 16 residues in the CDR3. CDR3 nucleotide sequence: TGTGCCAGCAGTCTAGGGGCGGGGACAGGATCCTACGAGCAGTACTTC. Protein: CASSLGAGTGSYEQYF.

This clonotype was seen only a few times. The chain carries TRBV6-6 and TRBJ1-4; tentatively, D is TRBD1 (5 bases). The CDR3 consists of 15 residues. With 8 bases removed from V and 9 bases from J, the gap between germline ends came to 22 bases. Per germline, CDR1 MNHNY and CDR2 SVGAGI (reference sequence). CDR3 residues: CASSTADPGAQKLFF. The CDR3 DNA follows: TGTGCCAGCTCCACAGCGGACCCCGGGGCACAAAAACTGTTTTTT.

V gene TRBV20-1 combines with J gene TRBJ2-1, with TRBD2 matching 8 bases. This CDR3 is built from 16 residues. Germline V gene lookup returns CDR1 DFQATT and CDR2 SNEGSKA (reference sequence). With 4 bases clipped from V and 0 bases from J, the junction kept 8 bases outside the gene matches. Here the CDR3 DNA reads TGCAGTGCTAAGGGAGGGGGGACTAGCTCCTACAATGAGCAGTTCTTC. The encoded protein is CSAKGGGTSSYNEQFF.

CDR3 protein: CASKEGAGGEKLFF. In nucleotides, the CDR3 is TGTGCCAGCAAGGAGGGGGCGGGTGGTGAAAAACTGTTTTTT. The V and J genes are TRBV27 and TRBJ1-4, with 7 bases matching TRBD1. After removal of 7 bases from V and 7 bases from J, the junction contained 9 bases not matched to a gene. The germline CDR1 and CDR2 sequences are MNHEY and SMNVEV (reference sequence). This CDR3 comprises 14 residues.

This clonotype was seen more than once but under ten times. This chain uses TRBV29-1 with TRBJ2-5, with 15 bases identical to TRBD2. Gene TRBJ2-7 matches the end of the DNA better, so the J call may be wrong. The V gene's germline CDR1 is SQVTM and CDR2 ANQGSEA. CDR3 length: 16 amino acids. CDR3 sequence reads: CSVTPGLAGGSHEQYF. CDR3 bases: TGCAGCGTCACTCCGGGACTAGCGGGGGGCAGTCACGAGCAGTACTTC.

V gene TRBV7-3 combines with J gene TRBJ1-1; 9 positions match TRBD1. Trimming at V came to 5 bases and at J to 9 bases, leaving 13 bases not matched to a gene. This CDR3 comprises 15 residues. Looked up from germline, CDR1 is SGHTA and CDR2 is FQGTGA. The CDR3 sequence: CASSLAPGQGLKAFF. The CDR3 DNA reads TGTGCCAGCAGCCTTGCCCCGGGACAGGGATTGAAAGCTTTCTTT.

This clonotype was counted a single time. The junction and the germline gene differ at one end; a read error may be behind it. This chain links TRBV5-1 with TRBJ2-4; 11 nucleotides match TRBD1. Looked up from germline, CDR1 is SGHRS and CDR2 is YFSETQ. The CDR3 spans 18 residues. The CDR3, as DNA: TGCGCCAGCACCCCCGGGACAGGGGGTTCCCCAACCAAAAACATCCAGTACTTC. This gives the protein CASTPGTGGSPTKNIQYF.

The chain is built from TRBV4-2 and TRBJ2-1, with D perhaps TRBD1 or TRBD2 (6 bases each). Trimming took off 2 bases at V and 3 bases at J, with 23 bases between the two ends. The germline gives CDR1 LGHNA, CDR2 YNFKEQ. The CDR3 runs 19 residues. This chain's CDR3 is CASSQKRASAGQSYNEQFF. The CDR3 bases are TGTGCCAGCAGCCAAAAAAGGGCTTCGGCGGGACAAAGCTACAATGAGCAGTTCTTC.

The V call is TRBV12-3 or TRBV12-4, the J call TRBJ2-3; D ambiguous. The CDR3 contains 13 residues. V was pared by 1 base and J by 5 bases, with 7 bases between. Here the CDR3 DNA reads TGTGCCAGCAGTTTAGGGCTACAAGATACGCAGTATTTT. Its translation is CASSLGLQDTQYF.

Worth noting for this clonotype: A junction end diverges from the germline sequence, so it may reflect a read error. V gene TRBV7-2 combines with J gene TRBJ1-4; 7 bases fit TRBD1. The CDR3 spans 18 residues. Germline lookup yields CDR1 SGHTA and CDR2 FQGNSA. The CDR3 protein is CASSLVYWRGLTNEKLFF. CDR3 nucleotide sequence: TGTGCCAGTAGCTTAGTCTATTGGAGGGGGCTGACTAATGAAAAACTGTTTTTT.